This passage covers 28 T cell receptor beta chains from one sample sequenced in a study of shared clonotypes between healthy human individuals. The repertoire was sequenced with immunoSEQ multiplex PCR; TCRdb's copy has only in-frame clones and lacks some. This table has approximately 700,000 clones, around 78% appearing once. Sequencing used memory CD4+ T cells sorted from blood. Subset: CD45RA-negative fraction. These receptors were obtained from a woman aged 30 to 39 in good health.

Of note for this clone: Other DNA sequences within the sample encode an identical CDR3. V usage is TRBV28 and J usage is TRBJ1-4, with a possible D match to TRBD1 (5 bases). CDR3 length equals 14 residues. Trimming stripped 5 bases from V and 0 bases from J, with 7 bases between. Germline V gives CDR1 MDHEN, CDR2 SYDVKM. The CDR3 reads CASSDSATNEKLFF. DNA of the CDR3: TGTGCCAGCAGTGACAGTGCAACTAATGAAAAACTGTTTTTT.

This sequence joins TRBV7-8 and TRBJ1-1, with 7 bases matching TRBD1. V lost 6 bases, J lost 3 bases, and 4 bases stayed unmatched. Germline V gene sequence: CDR1 SGHVS, CDR2 FQNEAQ. This CDR3 comprises 13 residues. CDR3 region: CASRTTGHTEAFF. CDR3 DNA sequence: TGTGCCAGCAGGACGACAGGGCACACTGAAGCTTTCTTT.

Ten or more counts support this clone. The genes are TRBV11-1 and TRBJ1-1; D might be TRBD1 (5 bases). The V end lost 5 bases, the J end lost 0 bases, and 16 bases lay between the germline ends. The CDR3 is 16 amino acids. Germline V gene lookup returns CDR1 SGHAT and CDR2 FQDESV (reference sequence). CDR3 DNA sequence: TGTGCCAGCAGCCAAGGGGACGGCAACATGAACACTGAAGCTTTCTTT. Its translation is CASSQGDGNMNTEAFF.

This chain joins TRBV6-5 and TRBJ2-5, with 7 nucleotides matching TRBD2. Looked up from germline, CDR1 is MNHEY and CDR2 is SVGAGI. V trimming: 10 bases; J trimming: 1 base; junction bases outside the gene matches: 9. This CDR3 has 14 residues. The DNA of the CDR3 is TGTGCCACCTGGGGAGGGCCTGTCCAAGAGACCCAGTACTTC. Amino acids: CATWGGPVQETQYF.

V usage is TRBV4-2 and J usage is TRBJ2-7, with 12 bases lining up with TRBD2. The junction had 4 bases not matched to a gene; V was cut back by 3 bases and J by 4 bases. The germline V gene has CDR1 LGHNA and CDR2 YNFKEQ. This CDR3 is built from 15 residues. The CDR3 loop reads CASSHGLAGIYEQYF. The CDR3, as DNA: TGTGCCAGCAGCCACGGACTAGCGGGGATATACGAGCAGTACTTC.

The chain carries TRBV9 and TRBJ2-2; the D gene is possibly TRBD1 (6 bases). Germline V gives CDR1 SGDLS, CDR2 YYNGEE. Trimming removed 3 bases from V and 7 bases from J, with 13 bases in between. This CDR3 is 14 amino acids long. The CDR3, as DNA: TGTGCCAGCAGCGCAGATAACAGGGACGGGGAGCTGTTTTTT. Translated, it gives CASSADNRDGELFF.

The chain couples TRBV2 to TRBJ2-7; 7 nucleotides match TRBD2. Losses at the gene ends were 4 bases for V and 9 bases for J; bases not matched to a gene: 9. CDR1 and CDR2 from the germline V gene are SNHLY and FYNNEI. This CDR3 spans 13 amino acids. The CDR3 region is CASSASPGLVQYF. CDR3 in DNA: TGTGCCAGCAGTGCGAGTCCAGGACTAGTGCAGTACTTC. Variable domain in full (rest from reference TRBV2 and TRBJ2-7): EPEVTQTPSHQVTQMGQEVILRCVPISNHLYFYWYRQILGQKVEFLVSFYNNEISEKSEIFDDQFSVERPDGSNFTLKIRSTKLEDSAMYFCASSASPGLVQYFGPGTRLTVT.

The chain couples TRBV5-1 to TRBJ1-3; no definite D call. Germline CDR1 reads SGHRS; CDR2 reads YFSETQ. CDR3 length: 14 amino acids. V shed 2 bases and J shed 2 bases, with 8 bases lying between them. CDR3 region: CASSLPTPGNTIYF. CDR3 coding DNA: TGCGCCAGCAGCTTACCCACCCCTGGAAACACCATATATTTT.

The CDR3 here is CASSLVGAGDEQYF. The CDR3 nucleotides are TGTGCCAGCAGCTTAGTCGGAGCGGGGGACGAGCAGTACTTC. J is TRBJ2-7 and V is TRBV7-2, with 8 positions matching TRBD2. CDR3 size: 14 residues. CDR1 SGHTA and CDR2 FQGNSA come from the germline V gene. V lost 1 base and J lost 5; bases outside the gene matches: 4.

As regards this clone: Additional DNA sequences in this sample encode the identical CDR3. This chain uses TRBV27 with TRBJ2-1, with 10 bases that match TRBD1. CDR3 length equals 13 residues. The germline gives CDR1 MNHEY, CDR2 SMNVEV (reference sequence). V gave up 8 bases and J gave up 6 bases; unmatched junction bases: 4. CDR3 in DNA: TGTGCCAGCGAGGGACAGGGGAGCAATGAGCAGTTCTTC. It yields the protein CASEGQGSNEQFF.

The rearrangement joins TRBV15 to TRBJ2-3, with 11 bases aligning to TRBD2. Losses at the gene ends were 0 bases for V and 7 bases for J; bases not matched to a gene: 9. From germline, CDR1 is LNHNV and CDR2 YYDKDF (reference sequence). The CDR3 is made up of 17 amino acids. The CDR3 DNA follows: TGTGCCACCAGCAGAGATTTTGGGACTAGCGGAGCGCATACGCAGTATTTT. This codes for CATSRDFGTSGAHTQYF.

The rearrangement uses TRBV2 and TRBJ1-1; TRBD1 is a possible D gene (5 bases). The germline V gene has CDR1 SNHLY and CDR2 FYNNEI. The CDR3 spans 13 residues. V lost 8 bases, J lost 3 bases, and 13 bases lay in between. The CDR3 reads CASLSDSDTEAFF. CDR3 DNA sequence: TGTGCCAGCCTTTCCGACAGCGACACTGAAGCTTTCTTT.

V gene TRBV27 combines with J gene TRBJ2-1; 7 bases map to TRBD2. V lost 8 bases, J lost 0 bases, and 7 bases stayed unmatched. Germline values: CDR1 MNHEY, CDR2 SMNVEV (reference sequence). The CDR3 is 15 residues long. The CDR3 loop reads CASRPPGGSYNEQFF. DNA for the CDR3: TGTGCCAGCCGACCTCCGGGGGGCTCCTACAATGAGCAGTTCTTC.

V is TRBV28 and J is TRBJ2-2, with D uncertain. Trimming shortened V by 3 bases and J by 0 bases, and 8 bases separated the two germline ends. The length of the CDR3 is 15 residues. The germline V gene encodes CDR1 MDHEN and CDR2 SYDVKM. Here the CDR3 reads CASSLIYPNTGELFF. The DNA for the CDR3 is TGTGCCAGCAGTTTGATCTACCCGAACACCGGGGAGCTGTTTTTT.

The chain combines TRBV5-1 with TRBJ2-5, with 9 bases aligning to TRBD1. The ends lost 2 bases at V and 1 base at J; junction bases unmatched: 9. Looked up from germline, CDR1 is SGHRS and CDR2 is YFSETQ. This CDR3 has 17 residues. CDR3: CASSLIQGAGGQETQYF. In DNA form, the CDR3 reads TGCGCCAGCAGCTTAATACAGGGGGCGGGTGGCCAAGAGACCCAGTACTTC.

The chain links TRBV29-1 to TRBJ2-2; weak D call: TRBD2 (7 bases). Germline V gene sequence: CDR1 SQVTM, CDR2 ANQGSEA. The CDR3 length is 14 residues. V was clipped by 7 bases and J by 5 bases, with 17 bases between them. Here the CDR3 reads CSAGRTAGTGELFF. The CDR3 nucleotides are TGCAGCGCTGGCCGGACAGCGGGAACCGGGGAGCTGTTTTTT.

This chain uses TRBV5-1 with TRBJ2-1; 9 bases map to TRBD2. V was clipped by 3 bases and J by 7 bases; unmatched bases: 11. Germline CDR1 SGHRS, CDR2 YFSETQ. This CDR3 comprises 16 residues. DNA of the CDR3: TGCGCCAGCAGCTCGCCGGGACTAGCAGCAAGGAATGAGCAGTTCTTC. Its protein product is CASSSPGLAARNEQFF.

The rearrangement links TRBV25-1 to TRBJ2-7; D remains ambiguous. Germline CDR1 MGHDK, CDR2 SYGVNS. The CDR3 runs 16 residues. V was clipped by 5 bases and J by 4 bases, with 21 bases between them. This chain's CDR3 is CASSLTQSGFPYEQYF. The CDR3 nucleotides read TGTGCCAGCAGTCTAACCCAATCAGGTTTTCCATACGAGCAGTACTTC.

The chain links TRBV20-1 to TRBJ1-2; D not certain. Trimming left V 5 bases short and J 8 bases short, with 12 bases between. Germline CDR1 reads DFQATT; CDR2 reads SNEGSKA (reference sequence). This CDR3 is 11 amino acids long. CDR3 loop: CSAYTALGYTF. For the CDR3, the DNA is TGCAGTGCTTACACTGCCCTAGGCTACACCTTC.

Turning to this clone: The same CDR3 arises from other DNA sequences in this sample as well. The V and J genes are TRBV28 and TRBJ2-1; possibly TRBD2 for D (5 bases). The CDR3 extends over 14 amino acids. The germline V and J ends were trimmed by 6 bases and 5 bases, with 14 bases remaining between them. Looked up from germline, CDR1 is MDHEN and CDR2 is SYDVKM. Written as DNA, the CDR3 is TGTGCCAGCAGCCCACTAGGAAGGCACAATGAGCAGTTCTTC. It specifies CASSPLGRHNEQFF.

The J gene is TRBJ2-5, the V gene TRBV11-2; TRBD2 matches 14 bases. CDR1 and CDR2 from the germline V gene are SGHAT and FQNNGV. The CDR3 totals 15 residues. The trim removed 4 bases at V and 5 bases at J, leaving 3 bases unmatched. The CDR3 is CASSSGLAGVETQYF. The CDR3 coding sequence is TGTGCCAGCAGCTCGGGACTAGCGGGAGTGGAGACCCAGTACTTC.

A note on this clone: Other DNA sequences in this specimen translate into the identical CDR3. The chain uses TRBV2 and TRBJ2-5; 11 bases map to TRBD1. With 6 bases clipped from V and 5 bases from J, the junction kept 5 bases outside the gene matches. The CDR3 has 14 residues. Germline lookup yields CDR1 SNHLY and CDR2 FYNNEI. The CDR3 loop reads CASRGTGGRETQYF. In nucleotides, the CDR3 is TGTGCCAGCAGAGGGACAGGGGGAAGGGAGACCCAGTACTTC.

There are many counts of this clone. The chain is built from TRBV4-2 and TRBJ2-7, with 7 positions matching TRBD2. With 0 bases clipped from V and 2 bases from J, the junction kept 7 bases outside the gene matches. In germline, CDR1 is LGHNA, CDR2 YNFKEQ. This CDR3 region has 16 residues. CDR3 coding DNA: TGTGCCAGCAGCCAAGAAGGGGCGGGAGATCCCTACGAGCAGTACTTC. Translating gives CASSQEGAGDPYEQYF.

The V call is TRBV28, the J call TRBJ2-1, with 10 nucleotides matching TRBD2. The J segment lost 8 bases and the V segment lost 6 bases, leaving 10 bases of the junction unmatched. The CDR3 has 15 amino acids. Per the germline V gene, CDR1 is MDHEN and CDR2 is SYDVKM. The CDR3, as DNA: TGTGCCAGCAGAGCGGGAGGGCCTAGTAGGGATGAGCAGTTCTTC. It specifies CASRAGGPSRDEQFF.

This clone came up once. The chain carries TRBV5-1 and TRBJ2-3, with no clear D. The CDR3 contains 15 residues. V was clipped by 0 bases and J by 0 bases, with 8 bases between them. Germline values: CDR1 SGHRS, CDR2 YFSETQ. The chain's CDR3 is CASSLDGGSTDTQYF. As DNA, the CDR3 is TGCGCCAGCAGCTTGGATGGCGGCAGCACAGATACGCAGTATTTT.

The chain employs TRBV6-6 and TRBJ2-7; 7 bases line up with TRBD1. This CDR3 spans 16 amino acids. J lost 1 base, V lost 2 bases, and 8 bases had no gene match. Germline values: CDR1 MNHNY, CDR2 SVGAGI (reference sequence). CDR3 in amino acids: CASSYPIGTESYEQYF. CDR3 coding DNA: TGTGCCAGCAGTTACCCGATTGGGACAGAATCCTACGAGCAGTACTTC.

The rearrangement joins TRBV5-6 to TRBJ1-1; a weak D match, TRBD1 (6 bases). The germline V gene has CDR1 SGHDT and CDR2 YYEEEE. V was trimmed by 3 bases and J by 1 base, leaving 10 bases between them. CDR3 length: 14 amino acids. Written as DNA, the CDR3 is TGTGCCAGCAGCTACGGACAGCCGAACACTGAAGCTTTCTTT. The encoded protein is CASSYGQPNTEAFF.

The chain has TRBV6-5 and TRBJ2-2; D gene ambiguous. V was clipped by 5 bases and J by 7 bases, with 11 bases between them. CDR1 and CDR2 from the germline V gene are MNHEY and SVGAGI. The CDR3 length is 13 residues. The CDR3 sequence: CASSLGMDGELFF. The CDR3 region has the DNA TGTGCCAGCAGTCTTGGGATGGACGGGGAGCTGTTTTTT.